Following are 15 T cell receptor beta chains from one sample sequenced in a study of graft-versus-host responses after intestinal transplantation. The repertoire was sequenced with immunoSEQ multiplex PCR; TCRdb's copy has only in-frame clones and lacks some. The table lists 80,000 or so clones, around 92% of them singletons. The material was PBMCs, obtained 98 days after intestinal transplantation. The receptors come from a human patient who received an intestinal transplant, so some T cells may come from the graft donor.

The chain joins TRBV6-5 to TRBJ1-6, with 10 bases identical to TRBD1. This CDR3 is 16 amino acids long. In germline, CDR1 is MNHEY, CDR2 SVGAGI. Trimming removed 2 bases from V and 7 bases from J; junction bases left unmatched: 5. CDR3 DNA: TGTGCCAGCAGTTACACCGACAGGGGGCCCAATTCACCCCTCCACTTT. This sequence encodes CASSYTDRGPNSPLHF.

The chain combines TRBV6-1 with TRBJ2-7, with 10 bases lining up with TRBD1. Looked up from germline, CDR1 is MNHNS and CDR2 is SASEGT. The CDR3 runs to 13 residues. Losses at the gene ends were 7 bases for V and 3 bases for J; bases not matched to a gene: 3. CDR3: CASKGDRGYEQYF. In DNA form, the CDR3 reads TGTGCCAGCAAGGGGGACAGGGGCTACGAGCAGTACTTC.

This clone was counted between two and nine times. The CDR3 DNA reads as TGTGCCAGCAGTTATGTGGGACTGATGAACACTGAAGCTTTCTTT. Its translation: CASSYVGLMNTEAFF. The gene calls are TRBV6-5 and TRBJ1-1; TRBD1 might be the D (5 bases). Trimming cost V 3 bases and J 0 bases, with 11 bases left between them. The CDR3 extends over 15 amino acids. CDR1 and CDR2 from the germline V gene are MNHEY and SVGAGI.

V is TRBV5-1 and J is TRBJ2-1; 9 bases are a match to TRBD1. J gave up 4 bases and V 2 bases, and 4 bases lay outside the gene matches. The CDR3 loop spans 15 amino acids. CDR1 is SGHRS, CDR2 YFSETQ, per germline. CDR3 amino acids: CASSFRDRVYNEQFF. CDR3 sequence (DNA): TGCGCCAGCAGCTTCCGGGACAGGGTGTACAATGAGCAGTTCTTC.

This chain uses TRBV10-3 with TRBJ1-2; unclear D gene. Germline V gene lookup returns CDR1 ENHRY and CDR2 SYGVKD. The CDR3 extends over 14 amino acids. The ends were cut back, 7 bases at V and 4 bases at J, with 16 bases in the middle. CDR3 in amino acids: CAITRPRVLYGYTF. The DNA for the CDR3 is TGTGCCATCACCCGCCCAAGGGTTCTCTATGGCTACACCTTC.

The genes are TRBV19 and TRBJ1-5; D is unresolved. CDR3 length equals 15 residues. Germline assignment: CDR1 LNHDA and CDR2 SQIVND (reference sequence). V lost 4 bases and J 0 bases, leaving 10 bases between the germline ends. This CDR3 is CASSRADYSNQPQHF. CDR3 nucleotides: TGTGCCAGTAGTAGGGCAGACTATAGCAATCAGCCCCAGCATTTT.

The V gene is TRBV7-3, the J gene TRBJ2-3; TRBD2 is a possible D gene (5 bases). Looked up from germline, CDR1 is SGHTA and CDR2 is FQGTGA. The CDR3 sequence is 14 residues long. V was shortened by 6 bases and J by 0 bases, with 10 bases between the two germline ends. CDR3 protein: CASSLASSTDTQYF. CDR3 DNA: TGTGCCAGCAGTTTAGCGTCTAGCACAGATACGCAGTATTTT.

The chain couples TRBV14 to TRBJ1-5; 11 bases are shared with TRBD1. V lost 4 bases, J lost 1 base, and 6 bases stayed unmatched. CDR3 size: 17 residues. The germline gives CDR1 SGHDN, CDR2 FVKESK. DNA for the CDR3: TGTGCCAGCAGCCTAAACCGGGACAGGGGGAGCAATCAGCCCCAGCATTTT. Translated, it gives CASSLNRDRGSNQPQHF.

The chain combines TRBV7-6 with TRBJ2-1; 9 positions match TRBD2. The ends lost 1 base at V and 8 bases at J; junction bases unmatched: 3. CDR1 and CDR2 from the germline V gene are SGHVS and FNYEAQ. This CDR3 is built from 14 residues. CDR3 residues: CASSLDGTSYEQFF. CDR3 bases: TGTGCCAGCAGCTTAGACGGGACTAGCTATGAGCAGTTCTTC.

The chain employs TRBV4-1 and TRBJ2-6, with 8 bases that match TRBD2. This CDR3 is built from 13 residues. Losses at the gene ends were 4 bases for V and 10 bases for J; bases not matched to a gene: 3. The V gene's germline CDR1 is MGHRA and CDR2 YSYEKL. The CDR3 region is CASSPERENVLTF. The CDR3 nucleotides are TGCGCCAGCAGCCCTGAGCGGGAGAACGTCCTGACTTTC.

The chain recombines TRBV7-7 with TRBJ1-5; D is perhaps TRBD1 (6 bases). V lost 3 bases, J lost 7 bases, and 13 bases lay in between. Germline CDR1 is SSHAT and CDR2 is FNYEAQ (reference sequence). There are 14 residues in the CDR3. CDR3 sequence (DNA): TGTGCCAGCAGCTTGGGGGCGGGGTTGCAGCCCCAGCATTTT. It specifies CASSLGAGLQPQHF.

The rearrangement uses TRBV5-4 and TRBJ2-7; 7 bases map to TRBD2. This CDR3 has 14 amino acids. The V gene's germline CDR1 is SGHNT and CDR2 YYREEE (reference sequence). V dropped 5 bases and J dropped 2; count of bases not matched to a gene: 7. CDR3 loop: CASSLPGLPYEQYF. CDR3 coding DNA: TGTGCCAGCAGTTTACCGGGACTACCCTACGAGCAGTACTTC. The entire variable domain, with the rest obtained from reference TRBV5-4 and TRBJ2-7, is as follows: ETGVTQSPTHLIKTRGQQVTLRCSSQSGHNTVSWYQQALGQGPQFIFQYYREEENGRGNFPPRFSGLQFPNYSSELNVNALELDDSALYLCASSLPGLPYEQYFGPGTRLTVT.

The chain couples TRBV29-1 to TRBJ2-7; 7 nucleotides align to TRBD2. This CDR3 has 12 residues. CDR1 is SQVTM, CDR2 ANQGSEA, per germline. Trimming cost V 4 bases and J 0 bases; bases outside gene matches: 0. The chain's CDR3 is CSVGGGSYEQYF. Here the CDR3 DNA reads TGCAGCGTTGGGGGGGGCTCCTACGAGCAGTACTTC.

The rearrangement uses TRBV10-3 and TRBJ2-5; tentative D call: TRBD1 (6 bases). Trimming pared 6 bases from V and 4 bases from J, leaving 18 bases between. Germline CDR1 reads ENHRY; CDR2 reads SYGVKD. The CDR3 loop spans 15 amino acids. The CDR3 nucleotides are TGTGCCATCAGCGGACAGCGAGGCCCTTTAGAGACCCAGTACTTC. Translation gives CAISGQRGPLETQYF.

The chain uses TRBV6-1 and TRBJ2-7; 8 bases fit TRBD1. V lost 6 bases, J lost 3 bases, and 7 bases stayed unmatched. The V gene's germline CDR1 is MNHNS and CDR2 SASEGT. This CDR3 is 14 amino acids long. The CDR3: CASRMDRVLYEQYF. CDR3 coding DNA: TGTGCCAGCAGGATGGACAGGGTCCTCTACGAGCAGTACTTC.